The clone carrying this T cell receptor beta chain came up a few times. In the authors' workflow: By means of reference gene primer amplification, nucleated cell counts were estimated. Sequencing used immunoSEQ multiplex PCR; TCRdb keeps in-frame clones, though not all of them. V and J calls and clone size come straight from that table; D and trimming were deduced from the DNA. The data show 300,000 to 350,000 clones, with over 80% seen just once and under 6% held by the top ten. This entry belongs to a study of blood T cell repertoires in COVID-19. From germline, CDR1 is LNHDA and CDR2 SQIVND (reference sequence). V gave up 6 bases and J gave up 4 bases, with 10 bases separating them. There are 13 residues in the CDR3.

Material: PBMCs or T cells enriched from blood (not recorded which). The rearrangement uses TRBV19 and TRBJ2-1, with a possible D match to TRBD2 (7 bases). This receptor was obtained from a man aged 25 to 45 who had recovered from COVID-19. The CDR3 nucleotides read TGTGCCAGTAGAGGGAGGGGGTACAATGAGCAGTTCTTC. Translating gives CASRGRGYNEQFF.